The sequence of this T cell receptor beta chain was determined in a study of blood T cell repertoires in COVID-19. The assay was immunoSEQ multiplex PCR, and TCRdb's table has in-frame clones only and misses some. The table shows some 37,000 clones, with around nine tenths occurring only once. This clone was recorded a few times. Germline CDR1 LNHDA, CDR2 SQIVND (reference sequence). The V end lost 10 bases, the J end lost 0 bases, and 12 bases lay between the germline ends. CDR3 length: 13 residues. The sample was peripheral blood. The TCR sequence derives from a woman aged 70-85 years with acute or convalescent COVID-19. This sequence joins TRBV19 and TRBJ1-1; maybe TRBD1 (6 bases). CDR3 coding DNA: TGTGCCACCGAGGACAGTATGAACACTGAAGCTTTCTTT. Residues: CATEDSMNTEAFF.